The rows below give T cell receptor beta chains drawn from one sample of a study of blood T cells in healthy people across ages. MiXCR, run by TCRdb on the 5' RACE reads, gives a single entry per CDR3 protein. The repertoire holds over 1,500,000 distinct CDR3 sequences, with around half as singletons. The sequenced sample consisted of blood. These receptors originate from a woman between 40 and 50 years old in good health. Both conserved end residues are part of each CDR3. D genes are given only for firm matches. The size field is filled for only some rows; it gives once, few, many or a size class.

clone_size j_call v_call d_call cdr3_aa cdr3_nt
few TRBJ2-5 TRBV19 NA CASSVAYQETQYF TGTGCCAGTAGTGTTGCGTACCAAGAGACCCAGTACTTC
few TRBJ2-5 TRBV7-3 NA CASSLIVEGLFTAQYF TGTGCCAGCAGCTTAATAGTGGAGGGCCTATTCACGGCCCAGTACTTC
NA TRBJ2-3 TRBV2 TRBD2 CASSVERGVSTDTQNF TGTGCCAGCAGTGTTGAGCGGGGGGTGAGCACAGATACGCAGAATTTT
NA TRBJ2-7 TRBV3-1 NA CASSQDKGARAYEQYF TGTGCCAGCAGCCAAGATAAAGGGGCGCGGGCCTACGAGCAGTACTTC
NA TRBJ1-6 TRBV6-5 NA CASSYSIFPQGQHGSPLHF TGTGCCAGCAGTTACTCGATATTTCCCCAAGGACAGCACGGTTCACCCCTCCACTTT
many TRBJ2-5 TRBV5-1 NA CASSLGTGVETQYF TGCGCCAGCAGCTTGGGCACGGGGGTGGAGACCCAGTACTTC
NA TRBJ1-2 TRBV28 NA CASSPRTWSYYGYTF TGTGCCAGCAGTCCACGGACTTGGAGTTACTATGGCTACACCTTC
few TRBJ2-3 TRBV29-1 TRBD1 CSVDDRGQDTQYF TGCAGCGTTGATGATAGGGGGCAAGATACGCAGTATTTT
few TRBJ1-5 TRBV29-1 TRBD1 CSVAPGQAGQPQHF TGCAGCGTCGCCCCGGGACAGGCAGGTCAGCCCCAGCATTTT
NA TRBJ2-1 TRBV6-6 NA CASSYSSLADSYNEQFF TGTGCCAGCAGTTACTCGAGTTTAGCGGACTCCTACAATGAGCAGTTCTTC
NA TRBJ2-7 TRBV12-3/TRBV12-4 NA CASRRSGLDEQYF TGTGCCAGCAGGCGGTCAGGGCTCGACGAGCAGTACTTC
few TRBJ2-4 TRBV29-1 NA CSVGHGNIQYF TGCAGCGTTGGACATGGAAACATTCAGTACTTC
once TRBJ1-5 TRBV10-3 TRBD1 CAISRQGGEPQHF TGTGCCATCAGCCGACAGGGCGGGGAGCCCCAGCATTTT
NA TRBJ1-3 TRBV7-6 NA CAARGRGNTIYF TGTGCCGCAAGGGGCCGTGGAAACACCATATATTTT
NA TRBJ2-3 TRBV4-3 NA CASSQGPRGSMDTQYF TGCGCCAGCAGCCAAGGGCCCCGGGGTAGCATGGATACGCAGTATTTT
NA TRBJ2-3 TRBV24-1 TRBD1 CATSETARDRGRTDTQYF TGTGCCACCAGTGAGACCGCACGGGACAGGGGGCGAACAGATACGCAGTATTTT
few TRBJ2-3 TRBV28 NA CASKNQGSSDTQYF TGTGCCAGCAAAAATCAGGGATCATCAGATACGCAGTATTTT
NA TRBJ2-3 TRBV16 NA CASSQGPRTDTQYF TGTGCCAGCAGCCAAGGACCGAGGACAGATACGCAGTATTTT
few TRBJ2-1 TRBV29-1 NA CSVEGDYSYNEQFF TGCAGCGTTGAGGGTGACTACTCCTACAATGAGCAGTTCTTC
NA TRBJ2-3 TRBV9 TRBD2 CASSESGIASDTQYF TGTGCCAGCAGCGAGAGCGGGATAGCTTCGGATACGCAGTATTTT
NA TRBJ2-7 TRBV14 NA CASSHGPHYEQYF TGTGCCAGCAGCCACGGGCCCCACTACGAGCAGTACTTC
once TRBJ1-2 TRBV6-2/TRBV6-3 NA CASSYSSGHGYTF TGTGCCAGCAGTTACTCTTCCGGGCATGGCTACACCTTC
NA TRBJ1-4 TRBV28 NA CASSWGGFNEKLFF TGTGCCAGCAGTTGGGGGGGCTTTAATGAAAAACTGTTTTTT
NA TRBJ1-5 TRBV7-7 NA CASSLVGYSNQPQHF TGTGCTAGCAGCTTAGTCGGGTATAGCAATCAGCCCCAGCATTTT
many TRBJ1-5 TRBV29-1 NA CSVGVGSGNQPQHF TGCAGCGTTGGAGTCGGTTCGGGCAATCAGCCCCAGCATTTT
few TRBJ2-4 TRBV4-3 NA CASSQGRVGIQYF TGCGCCAGCAGCCAAGGCAGGGTGGGCATTCAGTACTTC
NA TRBJ2-6 TRBV7-9 NA CASSLVEGANVLTF TGTGCCAGCAGCTTAGTTGAGGGGGCCAACGTCCTGACTTTC
few TRBJ2-7 TRBV7-2 TRBD1 CASSIVRGPGKREQYF TGTGCCAGCAGCATTGTTAGGGGGCCGGGGAAACGCGAGCAGTACTTC
NA TRBJ2-6 TRBV7-9 NA CASSLTEGANVLTF TGTGCCAGCAGCCTGACCGAGGGGGCCAACGTCCTGACTTTC
NA TRBJ1-4 TRBV5-1 NA CASSSSDVREKLFF TGCGCCAGCAGCTCCTCAGACGTTCGGGAAAAACTGTTTTTT
NA TRBJ2-1 TRBV7-9 NA CASSPTATSIQFF TGTGCCAGCAGCCCTACTGCGACTAGTATACAGTTCTTC
NA TRBJ2-5 TRBV21-1 NA CASSKEGLASGQETQYF TGTGCCAGCAGCAAGGAGGGACTAGCATCGGGCCAAGAGACCCAGTACTTC
few TRBJ1-6 TRBV29-1 TRBD1 CSVTTGGGSPLHF TGCAGCGTGACGACAGGGGGCGGATCACCCCTCCACTTT
NA TRBJ2-5 TRBV2 NA CASRLGLPETQYF TGTGCCAGCAGACTAGGACTACCAGAGACCCAGTACTTC
NA TRBJ2-5 TRBV2 NA CASSSAIGRSQETRYF TGTGCCAGCAGTTCGGCCATCGGCAGGAGCCAAGAGACCCGGTACTTC
NA TRBJ2-5 TRBV12-3/TRBV12-4 TRBD2 CASSLAGGSQGTQYF TGTGCCAGCAGTTTGGCGGGGGGTTCACAAGGGACCCAGTACTTC
NA TRBJ2-5 TRBV28 NA CASSFTKGSEDSQETQYF TGTGCCAGCAGTTTTACGAAAGGGTCCGAAGACAGCCAAGAGACCCAGTACTTC
NA TRBJ1-5 TRBV15 NA CATSRGRVNQPQHF TGTGCCACCAGCAGAGGTAGGGTTAATCAGCCCCAGCATTTT
few TRBJ2-6 TRBV7-2 TRBD2 CASSFAAGGPGANVLTF TGTGCCAGCAGCTTTGCAGCGGGGGGGCCTGGGGCCAACGTCCTGACTTTC
few TRBJ2-3 TRBV15 TRBD1 CATSREGQGGTDTQYF TGTGCCACCAGCAGAGAAGGACAGGGAGGTACAGATACGCAGTATTTT
NA TRBJ1-1 TRBV4-1 NA CASSQRSRRQANTEAFF TGCGCCAGCAGCCAAAGGTCCCGGAGACAGGCTAACACTGAAGCTTTCTTT
NA TRBJ2-3 TRBV2 TRBD2 CASTGGIETDTQYF TGTGCCAGCACCGGGGGGATAGAGACAGATACGCAGTATTTT
NA TRBJ2-4 TRBV27 NA CASSPITDTAKNIQYF TGTGCCAGCAGTCCAATAACGGATACGGCCAAAAACATTCAGTACTTC
NA TRBJ2-5 TRBV6-2/TRBV6-3 NA CASSYLPTHPGQETQYF TGTGCCAGCAGTTATCTCCCTACTCACCCAGGTCAAGAGACCCAGTACTTC
NA TRBJ2-7 TRBV7-6 TRBD1 CASSLAQSPTGGEQYF TGTGCCAGCAGCTTAGCTCAATCGCCAACAGGGGGCGAGCAGTACTTC
NA TRBJ2-7 TRBV27 TRBD2 CASSFVPQASGGIYEQYF TGTGCCAGCAGTTTTGTGCCCCAGGCTAGCGGAGGTATCTACGAGCAGTACTTC